This T cell receptor (beta chain) was sequenced for a study of blood T cell repertoires in COVID-19. Overall study context: Acute and convalescent COVID-19 specimens originated in the United States, Italy and Spain. T cells, B-cell-depleted T cells, or PBMCs provided the cDNA or gDNA that served as material.

The CDR3 is made up of 16 amino acids. Germline CDR1 SGHAT, CDR2 FQNNGV. V was clipped by 2 bases and J by 3 bases, with 14 bases between them. This table comes from immunoSEQ multiplex PCR, and its TCRdb copy is limited to in-frame clones, with some not included. The data show about 230,000 clones, with 70% to 90% seen just once and approximately 2.6% held by the top ten. The TCR sequence derives from a woman aged 70-85 years with active or convalescent COVID-19. Sample: peripheral blood. The rearrangement joins TRBV11-2 to TRBJ2-1; tentatively, D is TRBD2 (5 bases). The CDR3 DNA sequence: TGTGCCAGCAGCTTATCCACTAGGTCTTTCTACAATGAGCAGTTCTTC. It codes for CASSLSTRSFYNEQFF.